The present T cell receptor beta chain was sequenced within a study of immune evolution from preneoplasia to lung adenocarcinoma. This CDR3 spans 12 amino acids. Trimming left V 2 bases short and J 8 bases short, with 6 bases between. Germline CDR1 is MNHEY and CDR2 is SVGAGI. Notes on this clone: Antigen specificity is unknown.

Between about 2014 and 2018, patients underwent resection in Japan or China. H&E slides confirmed each diagnosis, reviewed by two pathologists independently. Premalignant or tumor cells were enriched by macro-dissection after pathologic assessment. TCRdb's table, derived via immunoSEQ multiplex PCR, lists solely in-frame clones and lacks some. The sample lists roughly 8,300 clones; about 79% were seen once. The study's findings and limits: Normal lung had the highest top T cell clone frequencies.

The genes are TRBV6-5 and TRBJ2-2, with no clear D. This clonotype was obtained from a person aged 50-70 years with lung adenocarcinoma. What was sequenced was FFPE invasive lung adenocarcinoma tissue. The CDR3 loop is CASSYRLGELFF. DNA of the CDR3: TGTGCCAGCAGTTACAGATTGGGGGAGCTGTTTTTT.